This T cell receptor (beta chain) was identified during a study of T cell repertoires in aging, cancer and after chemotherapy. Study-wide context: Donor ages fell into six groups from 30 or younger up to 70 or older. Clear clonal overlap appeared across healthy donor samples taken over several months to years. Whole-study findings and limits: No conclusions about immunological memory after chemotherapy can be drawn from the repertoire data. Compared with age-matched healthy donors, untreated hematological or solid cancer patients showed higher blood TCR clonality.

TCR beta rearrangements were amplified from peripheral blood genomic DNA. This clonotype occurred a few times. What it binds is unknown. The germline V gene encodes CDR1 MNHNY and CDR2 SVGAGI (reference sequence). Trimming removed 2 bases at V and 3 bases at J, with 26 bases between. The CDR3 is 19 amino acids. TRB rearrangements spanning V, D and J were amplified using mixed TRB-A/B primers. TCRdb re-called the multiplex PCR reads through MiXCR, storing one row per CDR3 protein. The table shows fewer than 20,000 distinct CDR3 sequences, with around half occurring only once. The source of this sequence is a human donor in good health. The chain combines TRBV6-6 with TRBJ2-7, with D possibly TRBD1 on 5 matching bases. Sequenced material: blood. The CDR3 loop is CASSYGPPRVSRKGYEQYF. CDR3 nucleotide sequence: TGTGCCAGCAGTTACGGCCCTCCCAGGGTCTCCAGAAAAGGCTACGAGCAGTACTTC.